This T cell receptor (beta chain) was obtained from a study of blood T cells in healthy people across ages. As for the study in general: Template switching picked up about one barcoded beta molecule for each two T cells.

Trimming shortened V by 6 bases and J by 1 base, and 13 bases separated the two germline ends. The CDR3 consists of 14 residues. CDR1 SGHRS and CDR2 YFSETQ come from the germline V gene. This clonotype has more than one count but fewer than ten. Then a second PCR, running roughly 6 to 12 cycles, was carried out with a sample-barcoded 5' primer and a J-beta primer mix. A single record per CDR3 protein comes from TCRdb applying MiXCR to the 5' RACE reads. The sample records over 600,000 distinct CDR3 sequences, 40% to 50% being singletons. What was sequenced was blood. The chain couples TRBV5-1 to TRBJ2-5; no reliable D call. This receptor was obtained from a man older than 75 in good health. The CDR3 sequence: CASNPLSAQETQYF. CDR3 nucleotide sequence: TGCGCCAGCAACCCCCTAAGCGCCCAAGAGACCCAGTACTTC. The complete variable domain, with remaining parts taken from reference TRBV5-1 and TRBJ2-5, reads KAGVTQTPRYLIKTRGQQVTLSCSPISGHRSVSWYQQTPGQGLQFLFEYFSETQRNKGNFPGRFSGRQFSNSRSEMNVSTLELGDSALYLCASNPLSAQETQYFGPGTRLLVL.